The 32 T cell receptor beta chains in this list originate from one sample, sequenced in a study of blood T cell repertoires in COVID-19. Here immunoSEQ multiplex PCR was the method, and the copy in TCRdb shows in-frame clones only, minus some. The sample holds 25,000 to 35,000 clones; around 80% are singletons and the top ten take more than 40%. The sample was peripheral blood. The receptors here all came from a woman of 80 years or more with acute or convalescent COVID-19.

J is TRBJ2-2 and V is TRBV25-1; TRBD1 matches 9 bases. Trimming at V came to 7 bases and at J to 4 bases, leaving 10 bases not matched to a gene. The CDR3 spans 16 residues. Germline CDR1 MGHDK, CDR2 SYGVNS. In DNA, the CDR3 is TGTGCCAGCAAAAGATCCGAGACAGGGGGCACCGGGGAGCTGTTTTTT. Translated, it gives CASKRSETGGTGELFF. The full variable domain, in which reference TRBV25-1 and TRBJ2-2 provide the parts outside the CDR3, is EADIYQTPRYLVIGTGKKITLECSQTMGHDKMYWYQQDPGMELHLIHYSYGVNSTEKGDLSSESTVSRIRTEHFPLTLESARPSHTSQYLCASKRSETGGTGELFFGEGSRLTVL.

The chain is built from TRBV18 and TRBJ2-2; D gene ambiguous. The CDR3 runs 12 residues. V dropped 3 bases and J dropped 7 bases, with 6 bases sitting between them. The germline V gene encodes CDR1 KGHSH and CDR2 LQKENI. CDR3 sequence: CASSPFGGELFF. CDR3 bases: TGTGCCAGCTCACCTTTCGGCGGGGAGCTGTTTTTT.

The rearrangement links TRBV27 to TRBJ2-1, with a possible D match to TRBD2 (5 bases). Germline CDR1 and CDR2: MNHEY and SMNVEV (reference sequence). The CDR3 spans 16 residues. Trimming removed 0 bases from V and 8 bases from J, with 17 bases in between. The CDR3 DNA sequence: TGTGCCAGCAGTTTATCTTCCTCCTTGATCGGGGATGAGCAGTTCTTC. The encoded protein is CASSLSSSLIGDEQFF.

In nucleotides, the CDR3 is TGTGCCAGCTTGGGGAGAGGGGCCAACGTCCTGACTTTC. It encodes CASLGRGANVLTF. The V call is TRBV18, the J call TRBJ2-6; possibly TRBD2 for D (5 bases). Trimming removed 7 bases at V and 4 bases at J, with 8 bases between. The CDR3 spans 13 residues. Germline loops: CDR1 KGHSH, CDR2 LQKENI.

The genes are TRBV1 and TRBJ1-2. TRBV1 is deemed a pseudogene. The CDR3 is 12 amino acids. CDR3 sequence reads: CTRLPRNYGYTF. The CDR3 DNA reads TGCACCAGGCTTCCCCGGAACTATGGCTACACCTTC.

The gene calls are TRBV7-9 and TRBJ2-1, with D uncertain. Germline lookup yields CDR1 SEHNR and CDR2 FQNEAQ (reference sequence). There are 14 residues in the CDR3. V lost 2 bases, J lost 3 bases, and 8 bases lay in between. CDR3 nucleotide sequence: TGTGCCAGCAGCTTATTTACAGTCTACAATGAGCAGTTCTTC. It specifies CASSLFTVYNEQFF. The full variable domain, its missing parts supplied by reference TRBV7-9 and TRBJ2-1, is DTGVSQNPRHKITKRGQNVTFRCDPISEHNRLYWYRQTLGQGPEFLTYFQNEAQLEKSRLLSDRFSAERPKGSFSTLEIQRTEQGDSAMYLCASSLFTVYNEQFFGPGTRLTVL.

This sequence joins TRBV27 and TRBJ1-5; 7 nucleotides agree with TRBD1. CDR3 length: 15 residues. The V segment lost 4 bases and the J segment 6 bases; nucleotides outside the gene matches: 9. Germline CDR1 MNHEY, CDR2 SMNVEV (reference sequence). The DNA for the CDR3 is TGTGCCAGCAGTTCTGGGGCGACAGGGATTCAGCCCCAGCATTTT. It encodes CASSSGATGIQPQHF.

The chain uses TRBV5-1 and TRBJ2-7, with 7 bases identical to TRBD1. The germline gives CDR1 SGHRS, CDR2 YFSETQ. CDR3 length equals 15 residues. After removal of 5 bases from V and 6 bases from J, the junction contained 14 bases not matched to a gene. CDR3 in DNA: TGCGCCAGCAGACAACCTACAGGGGAGCCGAGCGAGCAGTACTTC. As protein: CASRQPTGEPSEQYF.

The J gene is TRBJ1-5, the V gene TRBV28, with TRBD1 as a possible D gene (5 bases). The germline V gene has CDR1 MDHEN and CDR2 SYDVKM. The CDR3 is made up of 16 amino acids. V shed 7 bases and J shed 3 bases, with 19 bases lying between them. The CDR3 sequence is CASILSGGTNNQPQHF. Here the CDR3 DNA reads TGTGCCAGCATCCTTAGTGGGGGGACGAACAATCAGCCCCAGCATTTT. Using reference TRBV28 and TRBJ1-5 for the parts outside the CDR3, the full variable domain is DVKVTQSSRYLVKRTGEKVFLECVQDMDHENMFWYRQDPGLGLRLIYFSYDVKMKEKGDIPEGYSVSREKKERFSLILESASTNQTSMYLCASILSGGTNNQPQHFGDGTRLSIL.

The CDR3 loop is CASSINSNQPQHF. The CDR3 DNA reads TGCGCCAGCAGCATTAATAGCAATCAGCCCCAGCATTTT. The chain employs TRBV5-1 and TRBJ1-5; no reliable D call. The V end was cut by 4 bases, the J end by 0 bases, with 5 bases between. Germline CDR1 SGHRS, CDR2 YFSETQ. The CDR3 is 13 amino acids.

CDR3 coding DNA: TGTGCCAGCAGCGTAGTGGGTAGCGGGGGGGCCAGTGATACGCAGTATTTT. Translating gives CASSVVGSGGASDTQYF. The chain has TRBV9 and TRBJ2-3, with TRBD2 identical over 11 bases. Germline loops: CDR1 SGDLS, CDR2 YYNGEE. With V trimmed by 0 bases and J by 6 bases, 9 bases remained unmatched. The CDR3 is 17 residues long.

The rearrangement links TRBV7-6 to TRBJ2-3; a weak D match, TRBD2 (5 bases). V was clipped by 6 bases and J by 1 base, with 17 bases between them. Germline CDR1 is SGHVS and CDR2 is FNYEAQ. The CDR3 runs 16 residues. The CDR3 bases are TGTGCCAGCAGTGCGGGTTTCCGTCCGGGCACAGATACGCAGTATTTT. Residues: CASSAGFRPGTDTQYF. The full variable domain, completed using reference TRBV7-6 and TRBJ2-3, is GAGVSQSPRYKVTKRGQDVALRCDPISGHVSLYWYRQALGQGPEFLTYFNYEAQQDKSGLPNDRFSAERPEGSISTLTIQRTEQRDSAMYRCASSAGFRPGTDTQYFGPGTRLTVL.

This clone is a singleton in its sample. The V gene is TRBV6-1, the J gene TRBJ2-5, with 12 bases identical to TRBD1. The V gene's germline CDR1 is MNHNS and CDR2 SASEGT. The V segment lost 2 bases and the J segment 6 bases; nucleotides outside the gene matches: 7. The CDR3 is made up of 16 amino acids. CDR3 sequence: CASSELGQGARKTQYF. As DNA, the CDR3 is TGTGCCAGCAGTGAACTGGGACAGGGGGCGCGAAAGACCCAGTACTTC.

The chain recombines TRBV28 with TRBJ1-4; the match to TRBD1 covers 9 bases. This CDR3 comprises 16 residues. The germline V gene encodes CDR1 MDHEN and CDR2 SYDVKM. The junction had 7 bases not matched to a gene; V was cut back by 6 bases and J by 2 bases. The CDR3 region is CASRRTGESTNEKLFF. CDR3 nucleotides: TGTGCCAGCAGACGGACAGGGGAAAGCACTAATGAAAAACTGTTTTTT.

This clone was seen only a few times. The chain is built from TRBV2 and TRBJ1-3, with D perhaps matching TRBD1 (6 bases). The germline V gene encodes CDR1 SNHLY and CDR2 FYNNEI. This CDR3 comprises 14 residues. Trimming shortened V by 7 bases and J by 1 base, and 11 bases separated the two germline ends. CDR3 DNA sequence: TGTGCCAGCACGGGAGGACAGTCTGGAAACACCATATATTTT. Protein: CASTGGQSGNTIYF.

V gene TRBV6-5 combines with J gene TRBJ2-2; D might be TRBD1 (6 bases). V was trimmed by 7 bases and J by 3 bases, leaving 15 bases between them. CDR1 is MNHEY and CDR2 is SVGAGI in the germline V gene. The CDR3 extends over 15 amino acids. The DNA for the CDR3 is TGTGCCAGCAAAATGGGGGCGGTCCACACCGGGGAGCTGTTTTTT. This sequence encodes CASKMGAVHTGELFF.

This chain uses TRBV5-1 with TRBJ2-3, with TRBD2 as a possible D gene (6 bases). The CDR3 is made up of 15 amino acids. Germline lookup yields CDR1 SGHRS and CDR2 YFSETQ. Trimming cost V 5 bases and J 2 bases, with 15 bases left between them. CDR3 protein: CASRRGGGDTDTQYF. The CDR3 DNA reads TGCGCCAGCAGGCGGGGTGGGGGAGACACAGATACGCAGTATTTT. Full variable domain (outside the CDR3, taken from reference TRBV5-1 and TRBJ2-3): KAGVTQTPRYLIKTRGQQVTLSCSPISGHRSVSWYQQTPGQGLQFLFEYFSETQRNKGNFPGRFSGRQFSNSRSEMNVSTLELGDSALYLCASRRGGGDTDTQYFGPGTRLTVL.

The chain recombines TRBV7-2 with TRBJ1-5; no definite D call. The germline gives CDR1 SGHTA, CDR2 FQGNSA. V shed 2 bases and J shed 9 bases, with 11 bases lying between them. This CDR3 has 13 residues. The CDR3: CASSLSLSGPQHF. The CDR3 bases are TGTGCCAGCAGCTTATCTCTCTCGGGGCCCCAGCATTTT. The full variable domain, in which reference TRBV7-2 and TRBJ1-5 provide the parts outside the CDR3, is GAGVSQSPSNKVTEKGKDVELRCDPISGHTALYWYRQSLGQGLEFLIYFQGNSAPDKSGLPSDRFSAERTGGSVSTLTIQRTQQEDSAVYLCASSLSLSGPQHFGDGTRLSIL.

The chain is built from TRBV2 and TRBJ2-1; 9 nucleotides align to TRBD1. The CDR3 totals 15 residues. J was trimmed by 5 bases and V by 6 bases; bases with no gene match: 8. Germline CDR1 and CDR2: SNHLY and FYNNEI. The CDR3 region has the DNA TGTGCCAGCAGGGAAAGGGGACAGGGTCACAATGAGCAGTTCTTC. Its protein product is CASRERGQGHNEQFF.

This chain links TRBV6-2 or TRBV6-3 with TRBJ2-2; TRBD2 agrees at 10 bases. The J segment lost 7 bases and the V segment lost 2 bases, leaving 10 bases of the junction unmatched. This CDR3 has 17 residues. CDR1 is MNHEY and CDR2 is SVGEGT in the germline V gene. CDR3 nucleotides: TGTGCCAGCAGTTACCCTGCTAGCGGGAGTGGTATCGGGGAGCTGTTTTTT. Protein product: CASSYPASGSGIGELFF.

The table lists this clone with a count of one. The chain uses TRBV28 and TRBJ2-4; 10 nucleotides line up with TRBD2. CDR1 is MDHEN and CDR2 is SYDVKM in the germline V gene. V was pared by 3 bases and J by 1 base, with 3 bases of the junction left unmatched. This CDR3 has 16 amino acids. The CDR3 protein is CASSFTSGIAKNIQYF. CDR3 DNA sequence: TGTGCCAGCAGTTTCACTAGCGGGATTGCCAAAAACATTCAGTACTTC.

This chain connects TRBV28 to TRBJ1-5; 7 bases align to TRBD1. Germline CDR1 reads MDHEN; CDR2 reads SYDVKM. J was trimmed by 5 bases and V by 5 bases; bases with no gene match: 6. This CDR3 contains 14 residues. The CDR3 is CASSRDREYQPQHF. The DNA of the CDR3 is TGTGCCAGCAGTAGGGACAGAGAGTATCAGCCCCAGCATTTT.

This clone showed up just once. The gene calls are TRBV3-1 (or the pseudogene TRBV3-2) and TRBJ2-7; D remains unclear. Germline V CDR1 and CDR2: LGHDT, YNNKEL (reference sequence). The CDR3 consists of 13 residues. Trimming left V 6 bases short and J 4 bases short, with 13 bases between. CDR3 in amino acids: CASRVDGTYEQYF. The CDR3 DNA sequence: TGTGCCAGCAGGGTCGATGGTACATACGAGCAGTACTTC.

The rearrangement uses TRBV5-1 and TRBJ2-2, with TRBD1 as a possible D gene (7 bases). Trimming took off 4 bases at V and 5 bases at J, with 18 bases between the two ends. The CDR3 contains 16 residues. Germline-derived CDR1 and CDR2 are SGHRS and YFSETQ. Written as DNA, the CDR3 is TGCGCCAGCAGCCAGGGGGGCCGGGGGAATACCGGGGAGCTGTTTTTT. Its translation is CASSQGGRGNTGELFF.

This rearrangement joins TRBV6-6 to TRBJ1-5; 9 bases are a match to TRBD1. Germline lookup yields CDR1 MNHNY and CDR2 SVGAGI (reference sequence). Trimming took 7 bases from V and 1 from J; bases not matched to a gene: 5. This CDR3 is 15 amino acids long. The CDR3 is CASTLTGGSNQPQHF. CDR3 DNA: TGTGCCAGCACCCTGACAGGGGGGAGCAATCAGCCCCAGCATTTT.

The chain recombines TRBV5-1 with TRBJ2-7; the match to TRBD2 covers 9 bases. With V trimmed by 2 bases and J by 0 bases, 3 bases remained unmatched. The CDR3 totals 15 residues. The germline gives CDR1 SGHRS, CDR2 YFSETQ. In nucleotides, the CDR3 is TGCGCCAGCAGCTTTAATAGCGGGAGCTCCTACGAGCAGTACTTC. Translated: CASSFNSGSSYEQYF. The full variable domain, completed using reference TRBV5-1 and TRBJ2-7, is KAGVTQTPRYLIKTRGQQVTLSCSPISGHRSVSWYQQTPGQGLQFLFEYFSETQRNKGNFPGRFSGRQFSNSRSEMNVSTLELGDSALYLCASSFNSGSSYEQYFGPGTRLTVT.

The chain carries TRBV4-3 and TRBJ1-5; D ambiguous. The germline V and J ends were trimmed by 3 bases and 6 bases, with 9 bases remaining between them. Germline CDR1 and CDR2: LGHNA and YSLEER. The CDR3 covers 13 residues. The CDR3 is CASSQEGFQPQHF. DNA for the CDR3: TGCGCCAGCAGCCAGGAGGGTTTTCAGCCCCAGCATTTT.

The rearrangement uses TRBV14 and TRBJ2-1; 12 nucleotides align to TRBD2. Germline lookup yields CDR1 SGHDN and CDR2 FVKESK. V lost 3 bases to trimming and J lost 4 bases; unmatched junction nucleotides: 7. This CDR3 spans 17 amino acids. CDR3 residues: CASSQATSGGLYNEQFF. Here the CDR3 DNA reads TGTGCCAGCAGCCAGGCGACTAGCGGGGGCCTATACAATGAGCAGTTCTTC.

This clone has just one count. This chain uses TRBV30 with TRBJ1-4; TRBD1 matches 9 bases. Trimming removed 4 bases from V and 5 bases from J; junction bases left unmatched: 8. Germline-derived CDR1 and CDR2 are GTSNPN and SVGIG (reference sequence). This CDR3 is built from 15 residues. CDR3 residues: CAWKGQGYSNEKLFF. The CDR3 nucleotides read TGTGCCTGGAAGGGACAGGGATATTCCAATGAAAAACTGTTTTTT.

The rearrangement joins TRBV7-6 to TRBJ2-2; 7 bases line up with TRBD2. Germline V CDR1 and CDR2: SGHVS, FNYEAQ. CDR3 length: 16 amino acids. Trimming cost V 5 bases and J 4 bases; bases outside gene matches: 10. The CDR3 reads CASSQTQRESTGELFF. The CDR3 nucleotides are TGTGCCAGCAGCCAAACCCAGCGGGAATCCACCGGGGAGCTGTTTTTT.

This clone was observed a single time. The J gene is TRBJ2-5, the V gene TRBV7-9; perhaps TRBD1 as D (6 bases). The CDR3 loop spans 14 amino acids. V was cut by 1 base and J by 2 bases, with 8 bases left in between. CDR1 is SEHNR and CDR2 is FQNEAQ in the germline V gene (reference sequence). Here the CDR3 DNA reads TGTGCCAGCAGCTTAGACGGACAGCAAGAGACCCAGTACTTC. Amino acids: CASSLDGQQETQYF. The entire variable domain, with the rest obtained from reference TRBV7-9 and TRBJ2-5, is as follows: DTGVSQNPRHKITKRGQNVTFRCDPISEHNRLYWYRQTLGQGPEFLTYFQNEAQLEKSRLLSDRFSAERPKGSFSTLEIQRTEQGDSAMYLCASSLDGQQETQYFGPGTRLLVL.

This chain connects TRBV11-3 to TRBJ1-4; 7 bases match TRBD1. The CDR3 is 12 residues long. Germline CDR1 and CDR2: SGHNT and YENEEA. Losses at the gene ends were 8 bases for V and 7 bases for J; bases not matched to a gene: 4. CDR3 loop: CASPRGSEKLFF. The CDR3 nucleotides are TGTGCCAGCCCCAGGGGGAGTGAAAAACTGTTTTTT.